The 32 T cell receptor beta chains below were found in one sample sequenced in a study of shared clonotypes between healthy human individuals. The method was immunoSEQ multiplex PCR; TCRdb's version includes in-frame clones alone and lacks a portion of them. The sample lists some 1.5 million clones; nearly 99% were seen once. Sequenced material: naive CD4+ T cells sorted from blood. Subset defined: CD45RA+ positively selected. These receptors were taken from a man aged 25-45 years in good health.

This chain uses TRBV6-1 with TRBJ2-3, with D perhaps assigned TRBD1 or TRBD2 (6 bases each). There are 12 residues in the CDR3. V lost 5 bases, J lost 13 bases, and 16 bases lay in between. CDR1 and CDR2 from the germline V gene are MNHNS and SASEGT. CDR3 DNA: TGTGCCAGCAGTTCACAGGGACTTGAAGAGTATTTT. Protein sequence: CASSSQGLEEYF.

As for this clone: The same CDR3 can be traced to other DNA sequences in this sample. The V and J genes are TRBV18 and TRBJ2-5, with unresolved D. Per germline, CDR1 KGHSH and CDR2 LQKENI. CDR3 size: 12 residues. Trimming took 3 bases from V and 3 from J, leaving 5 bases between them. CDR3 protein: CASSPPEETQYF. The CDR3 DNA reads TGTGCCAGCTCACCCCCGGAAGAGACCCAGTACTTC.

This rearrangement joins TRBV6-6 to TRBJ2-2; D call uncertain. The germline V gene encodes CDR1 MNHNY and CDR2 SVGAGI (reference sequence). V lost 2 bases, J lost 4 bases, and 8 bases lay in between. The CDR3 sequence is 14 residues long. The CDR3 here is CASSYGVGTGELFF. The CDR3 bases are TGTGCCAGCAGTTACGGGGTGGGCACCGGGGAGCTGTTTTTT.

This clone was recorded once. This rearrangement joins TRBV19 to TRBJ2-7, with D perhaps matching TRBD2 (5 bases). This CDR3 is 15 amino acids long. V lost 6 bases to trimming and J lost 4 bases, with 19 bases between them. Germline lookup yields CDR1 LNHDA and CDR2 SQIVND (reference sequence). CDR3 protein: CASSLGGLGLYEQYF. CDR3 coding DNA: TGTGCCAGTAGCCTTGGAGGCCTAGGGTTGTACGAGCAGTACTTC.

The chain carries TRBV10-2 and TRBJ2-1; TRBD2 might be the D (6 bases). CDR3 length equals 15 residues. Germline CDR1 reads WSHSY; CDR2 reads SAAADI. Trimming left V 4 bases short and J 4 bases short, with 14 bases between. The CDR3 DNA sequence: TGCGCCAGCAGTGTGGGGGGAGTGGGATACAATGAGCAGTTCTTC. As protein: CASSVGGVGYNEQFF.

On this clone itself: Other DNA sequences in the sample encode the same CDR3. Written as DNA, the CDR3 is TGTGCCAGCAGCGTAGGGACTAGCGGGAGGACAGATACGCAGTATTTT. It translates to CASSVGTSGRTDTQYF. The chain couples TRBV9 to TRBJ2-3; 14 nucleotides align to TRBD2. The CDR3 covers 16 residues. With 0 bases clipped from V and 3 bases from J, the junction kept 0 bases outside the gene matches. CDR1 is SGDLS and CDR2 is YYNGEE in the germline V gene.

The chain is built from TRBV2 and TRBJ1-2; a weak D match, TRBD1 (5 bases). This CDR3 has 15 amino acids. Germline assignment: CDR1 SNHLY and CDR2 FYNNEI. V lost 6 bases to trimming and J lost 2 bases, with 16 bases between them. Written as DNA, the CDR3 is TGTGCCAGCAGAGATACAGGAGGTCTAAACTATGGCTACACCTTC. It encodes CASRDTGGLNYGYTF.

The chain recombines TRBV10-3 with TRBJ2-7, with D perhaps being TRBD1 or TRBD2 (5 bases each). Germline CDR1 ENHRY, CDR2 SYGVKD. This CDR3 is 16 amino acids long. With 6 bases removed from V and 2 bases from J, the gap between germline ends came to 20 bases. The CDR3 protein is CAISRTYRDGAYEQYF. The CDR3 DNA sequence: TGTGCCATCAGCAGGACATACCGGGACGGAGCCTACGAGCAGTACTTC.

This chain connects TRBV5-1 to TRBJ1-2, with D hard to call. This CDR3 contains 13 residues. Trimming took off 5 bases at V and 3 bases at J, with 11 bases between the two ends. CDR1 and CDR2 (germline): SGHRS, YFSETQ. The DNA for the CDR3 is TGCGCCAGCAGTTCAACAGAGCACTATGGCTACACCTTC. Amino acid sequence: CASSSTEHYGYTF.

A single count supports this clone. The chain recombines TRBV7-6 with TRBJ1-5, with D perhaps matching TRBD1 (5 bases). Trimming removed 2 bases from V and 4 bases from J, with 15 bases in between. Per germline, CDR1 SGHVS and CDR2 FNYEAQ. The CDR3 contains 16 residues. The CDR3 nucleotides are TGTGCCAGCAGCTTAATAGCCGGGGGACTGAATCAGCCCCAGCATTTT. This encodes CASSLIAGGLNQPQHF.

This chain links TRBV28 with TRBJ2-7; perhaps TRBD2 as D (5 bases). V lost 8 bases and J 0 bases, leaving 8 bases between the germline ends. The CDR3 covers 12 residues. Germline lookup yields CDR1 MDHEN and CDR2 SYDVKM. The CDR3 bases are TGTGCCAGCCATGGGAGCTCCTACGAGCAGTACTTC. Its translation is CASHGSSYEQYF.

The rearrangement joins TRBV7-2 to TRBJ1-5; D is undetermined. The V gene's germline CDR1 is SGHTA and CDR2 FQGNSA. The CDR3 covers 16 residues. Between the trimmed V and J ends, which lost 5 bases and 0 bases, there was a span of 14 bases. In DNA, the CDR3 is TGTGCCAGCAGCCCTTCAAATCCCAATAGCAATCAGCCCCAGCATTTT. It translates to CASSPSNPNSNQPQHF.

The chain combines TRBV5-5 with TRBJ1-1; D is ambiguous. This CDR3 spans 11 amino acids. V lost 2 bases and J 11 bases, leaving 10 bases between the germline ends. CDR1 is SGHKS, CDR2 YYEKEE, per germline (reference sequence). CDR3 loop: CASSFPGRAFF. CDR3 in DNA: TGTGCCAGCAGCTTTCCAGGACGCGCTTTCTTT.

This chain connects TRBV7-9 to TRBJ2-1; D perhaps matches TRBD1 (6 bases). This CDR3 region has 15 residues. Germline V gene data show CDR1 as SEHNR and CDR2 as FQNEAQ (reference sequence). The V gene lost 6 bases and the J gene lost 6 bases, with 18 bases spanning the gap. The CDR3 DNA reads TGTGCCAGCAGTCCGGACAGTCTCATTTCCAATGAGCAGTTCTTC. This codes for CASSPDSLISNEQFF.

The V gene is TRBV29-1, the J gene TRBJ2-3, with 8 bases identical to TRBD1. Germline CDR1 is SQVTM and CDR2 is ANQGSEA. The V gene end was trimmed by 3 bases and the J gene end by 2 bases; junction bases not matched to a gene: 7. The CDR3 has 15 residues. The DNA of the CDR3 is TGCAGCGTTGACCTGGACAGGGTACTCACAGATACGCAGTATTTT. Translating it yields CSVDLDRVLTDTQYF.

This clone came up once. The rearrangement joins TRBV21-1 to TRBJ1-4; the DNA was not used to check the table's D call, TRBD1. TRBV21-1 is annotated as a pseudogene. The CDR3 is 16 residues long. CDR3 loop: CASSYLPLRDREKLFF. The CDR3 bases are TGTGCCAGCAGTTACCTCCCTCTCCGGGACAGGGAAAAACTGTTTTTT.

The genes are TRBV5-1 and TRBJ2-2, with TRBD1 matching over 7 bases. This CDR3 has 16 amino acids. CDR1 SGHRS and CDR2 YFSETQ come from the germline V gene. V was clipped by 4 bases and J by 6 bases; unmatched bases: 12. The CDR3 region is CASSRPTGKRAGELFF. In DNA, the CDR3 is TGCGCCAGCAGCCGCCCGACAGGGAAAAGGGCCGGGGAGCTGTTTTTT.

V usage is TRBV7-2 and J usage is TRBJ2-7; tentatively, D is TRBD1 or TRBD2 (5 bases each). V gave up 4 bases and J gave up 4 bases, with 20 bases separating them. CDR3 length: 16 residues. Germline-derived CDR1 and CDR2 are SGHTA and FQGNSA. The CDR3 region is CASSSSGWGIQYEQYF. CDR3 in DNA: TGTGCCAGCAGCTCCTCCGGGTGGGGGATTCAGTACGAGCAGTACTTC.

The chain employs TRBV7-2 and TRBJ2-7; D perhaps matches TRBD2 (6 bases). The V gene lost 5 bases and the J gene lost 4 bases, with 12 bases spanning the gap. There are 13 residues in the CDR3. Germline-derived CDR1 and CDR2 are SGHTA and FQGNSA. CDR3 amino acids: CASSPSGEYEQYF. For the CDR3, the DNA is TGTGCCAGCAGCCCTTCGGGGGAGTACGAGCAGTACTTC.

The chain recombines TRBV5-1 with TRBJ2-1, with D tentatively TRBD1 (6 bases). Germline CDR1 and CDR2: SGHRS and YFSETQ. The CDR3 has 15 residues. The V gene lost 0 bases and the J gene lost 7 bases, with 14 bases spanning the gap. The DNA for the CDR3 is TGCGCCAGCAGCTTGGATGGGGGCTTTGGAAATGAGCAGTTCTTC. Amino acids: CASSLDGGFGNEQFF.

The chain employs TRBV11-2 and TRBJ2-1, with 8 bases that match TRBD2. Germline assignment: CDR1 SGHAT and CDR2 FQNNGV. CDR3 length: 15 residues. J gave up 1 base and V 6 bases, and 5 bases lay outside the gene matches. The CDR3 here is CASSYLAGSYNEQFF. The CDR3, as DNA: TGTGCCAGCAGTTATCTAGCGGGTTCCTACAATGAGCAGTTCTTC.

V gene TRBV6-5 combines with J gene TRBJ1-4; no clear D gene. CDR3 size: 14 residues. V lost 7 bases, J lost 1 base, and 10 bases lay in between. Germline V gene lookup returns CDR1 MNHEY and CDR2 SVGAGI. CDR3 coding DNA: TGTGCCAGCAACCCCGGGAAAACTAATGAAAAACTGTTTTTT. It yields the protein CASNPGKTNEKLFF.

The chain has TRBV15 and TRBJ1-2, with TRBD1 identical over 12 bases. CDR1 and CDR2 from the germline V gene are LNHNV and YYDKDF (reference sequence). With V trimmed by 2 bases and J by 7 bases, 5 bases remained unmatched. This CDR3 region has 15 residues. The CDR3, as DNA: TGTGCCACCAGCAGACTACCGGGACAGGGGGCTGGCTACACCTTC. This gives the protein CATSRLPGQGAGYTF.

This chain joins TRBV14 and TRBJ1-1, with 7 bases identical to TRBD1. Germline trimming cut 4 bases from V and 0 bases from J; bases unmatched to any gene: 8. The CDR3 has 16 residues. The germline V gene has CDR1 SGHDN and CDR2 FVKESK. In DNA form, the CDR3 reads TGTGCCAGCAGCCTAACCGACAGGGTACTGAACACTGAAGCTTTCTTT. Protein: CASSLTDRVLNTEAFF.

The chain combines TRBV30 with TRBJ2-2, with TRBD2 identical over 8 bases. Unmatched junction bases numbered 17, after V lost 4 bases and J lost 7 bases. Germline V gene sequence: CDR1 GTSNPN, CDR2 SVGIG (reference sequence). CDR3 length: 17 amino acids. The CDR3 nucleotides are TGTGCCTGGACCCGAGGGGTTTTAGCGGGGTTGGGCGGGGAGCTGTTTTTT. Translation gives CAWTRGVLAGLGGELFF.

This clone was picked up one time. The chain has TRBV18 and TRBJ2-7, with 11 nucleotides matching TRBD2. Germline trimming cut 4 bases from V and 3 bases from J; bases unmatched to any gene: 5. The CDR3 is made up of 15 amino acids. CDR1 is KGHSH, CDR2 LQKENI, per germline. The CDR3 spells CASSRRGTSGYEQYF. CDR3 in DNA: TGTGCCAGCTCACGGAGGGGGACTAGCGGCTACGAGCAGTACTTC.

V and J are TRBV5-4 and TRBJ2-5; 8 nucleotides agree with TRBD2. The CDR3 length is 17 residues. From germline, CDR1 is SGHNT and CDR2 YYREEE (reference sequence). The V gene end was trimmed by 1 base and the J gene end by 4 bases; junction bases not matched to a gene: 12. This CDR3 reads CASSLLNLAGVVETQYF. The CDR3 coding sequence is TGTGCCAGCAGCTTGCTTAATCTAGCGGGTGTGGTAGAGACCCAGTACTTC. Full variable domain (remainder filled in from reference TRBV5-4 and TRBJ2-5): ETGVTQSPTHLIKTRGQQVTLRCSSQSGHNTVSWYQQALGQGPQFIFQYYREEENGRGNFPPRFSGLQFPNYSSELNVNALELDDSALYLCASSLLNLAGVVETQYFGPGTRLLVL.

The J gene is TRBJ2-5, the V gene TRBV19, with D unresolved. Per the germline V gene, CDR1 is LNHDA and CDR2 is SQIVND (reference sequence). V lost 8 bases to trimming and J lost 2 bases, with 12 bases between them. The CDR3 is 13 residues long. Here the CDR3 DNA reads TGTGCCAGTGGACGGCGTTTTCAAGAGACCCAGTACTTC. It yields the protein CASGRRFQETQYF.

The V gene is TRBV2, the J gene TRBJ2-3; D ambiguous. From germline, CDR1 is SNHLY and CDR2 FYNNEI. The germline V and J ends were trimmed by 3 bases and 2 bases, with 9 bases remaining between them. The CDR3 is 14 amino acids. The CDR3: CASSEGQNTDTQYF. DNA of the CDR3: TGTGCCAGCAGTGAGGGTCAGAACACAGATACGCAGTATTTT.

V is TRBV7-9 and J is TRBJ2-5; 7 nucleotides line up with TRBD1. The junction had 4 bases not matched to a gene; V was cut back by 5 bases and J by 4 bases. The V gene's germline CDR1 is SEHNR and CDR2 FQNEAQ (reference sequence). The CDR3 spans 13 residues. The CDR3 loop is CASSRTGVETQYF. For the CDR3, the DNA is TGTGCCAGCAGCCGCACAGGGGTAGAGACCCAGTACTTC. Full variable domain (remainder filled in from reference TRBV7-9 and TRBJ2-5): DTGVSQNPRHKITKRGQNVTFRCDPISEHNRLYWYRQTLGQGPEFLTYFQNEAQLEKSRLLSDRFSAERPKGSFSTLEIQRTEQGDSAMYLCASSRTGVETQYFGPGTRLLVL.

This chain connects TRBV14 to TRBJ2-1; 9 bases are shared with TRBD2. The CDR3 has 17 amino acids. Per germline, CDR1 SGHDN and CDR2 FVKESK. After removal of 1 base from V and 1 base from J, the junction contained 5 bases not matched to a gene. CDR3 DNA sequence: TGTGCCAGCAGCCAAGGGAGCGGGAGGACGTCCTACAATGAGCAGTTCTTC. This encodes CASSQGSGRTSYNEQFF.

The rearrangement uses TRBV10-2 and TRBJ2-3; unclear D gene. CDR1 WSHSY and CDR2 SAAADI come from the germline V gene. The CDR3 covers 11 residues. Trimming stripped 3 bases from V and 6 bases from J, with 4 bases between. The CDR3 sequence: CASSDLDTQYF. As DNA, the CDR3 is TGCGCCAGCAGTGATCTGGATACGCAGTATTTT.